This T cell receptor (beta chain) is drawn from a study of cytomegalovirus exposure and HLA in healthy donors. Looking at the study overall: A prior study identified 117 million unique TCR beta sequences from 180 million or so T cells. Notes on the study in general: A previous analysis found most TCR beta V segments productive roughly 87% or roughly 30% of the time. HLA allele associations emerged for about 18,000 TCR beta sequences in a later analysis, at 0.05 false discovery rate. Reports credit the classifier with highly specific, highly sensitive diagnosis of cytomegalovirus status.

On this clone itself: What it binds is not known.

With 60 Vbeta and 13 Jbeta primers, the PCR was carried out. Clones were sequenced by immunoSEQ multiplex PCR, and TCRdb holds only the in-frame ones, with some missing. This sample has about 150,000 clones, with about 80% found just once. The CDR3 is 12 residues long. The germline V gene encodes CDR1 WSHSY and CDR2 SAAADI. The junction had 4 bases not matched to a gene; V was cut back by 7 bases and J by 4 bases. This chain links TRBV10-2 with TRBJ2-7, with 7 nucleotides matching TRBD1. The clonotype was recovered from a woman aged 45-65 years in good health and CMV-seropositive. Sequencing was performed on PBMCs. The CDR3 nucleotides are TGCGCCAGCACAACAGGGGCATACGAGCAGTACTTC. Translation: CASTTGAYEQYF.